The 21 T cell receptor beta chains given below trace back to one sample, sequenced in a study of T cell clonotyping in hematopoietic cell transplantation. The assay was immunoSEQ multiplex PCR, and TCRdb's table has in-frame clones only and misses some. The sample holds tens of thousands of clones, approximately 95% seen once. Sequencing used peripheral blood mononuclear cells. All receptors derive from a man aged 25 to 40 in good health. Some clones in this sample may be carry-over from other donors' samples.

The rearrangement joins TRBV7-8 to TRBJ1-2; TRBD1 is a possible D gene (6 bases). The V gene's germline CDR1 is SGHVS and CDR2 FQNEAQ. The CDR3 loop spans 13 amino acids. Trimming pared 8 bases from V and 6 bases from J, leaving 16 bases between. CDR3 sequence reads: CASRGEQGNGYTF. The CDR3 bases are TGTGCCAGCCGCGGAGAACAGGGCAATGGCTACACCTTC.

The chain combines TRBV27 with TRBJ2-7; a possible D gene is TRBD1 (6 bases). V shed 3 bases and J shed 5 bases, with 14 bases lying between them. This CDR3 contains 14 residues. CDR1 is MNHEY and CDR2 is SMNVEV in the germline V gene (reference sequence). CDR3 amino acids: CASSFLQGGHEQYF. In DNA form, the CDR3 reads TGTGCCAGCAGTTTTTTACAGGGTGGCCACGAGCAGTACTTC.

The rearrangement uses TRBV7-9 and TRBJ2-5; a possible D gene is TRBD1 (6 bases). The CDR3 loop spans 15 amino acids. The V gene lost 5 bases and the J gene lost 2 bases, with 15 bases spanning the gap. Looked up from germline, CDR1 is SEHNR and CDR2 is FQNEAQ (reference sequence). CDR3 nucleotides: TGTGCCAGCAGCCCGAGGGGGTTGTTTCAAGAGACCCAGTACTTC. Protein sequence: CASSPRGLFQETQYF.

This chain uses TRBV29-1 with TRBJ2-7; perhaps TRBD2 as D (5 bases). The V gene's germline CDR1 is SQVTM and CDR2 ANQGSEA. CDR3 size: 13 residues. Between the trimmed V and J ends, which lost 5 bases and 4 bases, there was a span of 15 bases. The CDR3 region has the DNA TGCAGCGTTCGATGGGGAGCGGCTTACGAGCAGTACTTC. Its translation: CSVRWGAAYEQYF.

This chain connects TRBV6-5 to TRBJ2-5; D perhaps matches TRBD1 (5 bases). This CDR3 comprises 13 residues. Trimming took 6 bases from V and 5 from J, leaving 13 bases between them. Germline V lookup: CDR1 MNHEY, CDR2 SVGAGI. The CDR3 nucleotides read TGTGCCAGCAGATCCCAGGGTACGGAGACCCAGTACTTC. Residues: CASRSQGTETQYF.

The rearrangement links TRBV4-3 to TRBJ1-2; 8 bases are a match to TRBD1. V shed 1 base, J shed 0 bases, and the junction held 1 base outside the gene matches. The germline V gene has CDR1 LGHNA and CDR2 YSLEER. The CDR3 is made up of 15 amino acids. The DNA for the CDR3 is TGCGCCAGCAGCCAAGGGACAGGGTCTAACTATGGCTACACCTTC. Encoded protein: CASSQGTGSNYGYTF.

The chain carries TRBV4-3 and TRBJ2-5, with TRBD2 matching 7 bases. J was trimmed by 0 bases and V by 4 bases; bases with no gene match: 5. CDR3 length: 15 residues. From germline, CDR1 is LGHNA and CDR2 YSLEER. CDR3 residues: CASSPLGGNQETQYF. The CDR3 nucleotides are TGCGCCAGCAGCCCCCTCGGGGGGAACCAAGAGACCCAGTACTTC.

The chain recombines TRBV5-1 with TRBJ2-3; D is undetermined. The V gene lost 0 bases and the J gene lost 2 bases, with 13 bases spanning the gap. The CDR3 extends over 16 amino acids. CDR1 SGHRS and CDR2 YFSETQ come from the germline V gene. In nucleotides, the CDR3 is TGCGCCAGCAGCTTGGCACAGTCCCCCCTCACAGATACGCAGTATTTT. This gives the protein CASSLAQSPLTDTQYF.

The chain joins TRBV6-1 to TRBJ2-7; D is uncertain. Germline CDR1 reads MNHNS; CDR2 reads SASEGT. Trimming pared 6 bases from V and 4 bases from J, leaving 10 bases between. The CDR3 length is 12 residues. Here the CDR3 reads CASSEKRYEQYF. In DNA form, the CDR3 reads TGTGCCAGCAGCGAAAAAAGGTACGAGCAGTACTTC.

The chain joins TRBV7-9 to TRBJ2-3; D could derive from TRBD1 or TRBD2 (5 bases each). The ends were cut back, 0 bases at V and 5 bases at J, with 6 bases in the middle. CDR1 and CDR2 (germline): SEHNR, FQNEAQ (reference sequence). The length of the CDR3 is 13 residues. The CDR3 region is CASSLAGEDTQYF. The CDR3 nucleotides read TGTGCCAGCAGCTTAGCGGGGGAAGATACGCAGTATTTT.

The chain links TRBV4-3 to TRBJ2-1, with D maybe TRBD2 (5 bases). V dropped 2 bases and J dropped 4 bases, with 6 bases sitting between them. The CDR3 sequence is 13 residues long. Germline values: CDR1 LGHNA, CDR2 YSLEER. This CDR3 is CASSQPGYNEQFF. The CDR3 DNA follows: TGCGCCAGCAGCCAACCGGGGTACAATGAGCAGTTCTTC.

CDR3 loop: CASSSGLAGYQETQYF. For the CDR3, the DNA is TGTGCCAGCAGTTCTGGACTAGCGGGGTACCAAGAGACCCAGTACTTC. V and J are TRBV25-1 and TRBJ2-5, with TRBD2 matching 12 bases. The trim removed 5 bases at V and 0 bases at J, leaving 4 bases unmatched. Germline CDR1 MGHDK, CDR2 SYGVNS. CDR3 size: 16 residues.

V and J are TRBV5-6 and TRBJ1-2; perhaps TRBD1 as D (5 bases). CDR1 and CDR2 from the germline V gene are SGHDT and YYEEEE. This CDR3 spans 17 amino acids. The V end was cut by 4 bases, the J end by 4 bases, with 23 bases between. Here the CDR3 reads CASSPPGQGGIFYGYTF. The CDR3 DNA is TGTGCCAGCAGCCCCCCTGGCCAGGGAGGGATTTTCTATGGCTACACCTTC.

A single count supports this clone. The chain links TRBV29-1 to TRBJ2-3; 13 bases align to TRBD2. The CDR3 has 16 amino acids. CDR1 SQVTM and CDR2 ANQGSEA come from the germline V gene. Unmatched junction bases numbered 5, after V lost 3 bases and J lost 2 bases. CDR3 bases: TGCAGCGTTGAGGGGGGACTAGCGGGACTCACAGATACGCAGTATTTT. Its protein is CSVEGGLAGLTDTQYF.

This rearrangement joins TRBV10-3 to TRBJ2-7; D unclear. CDR1 is ENHRY, CDR2 SYGVKD, per germline. Deletions cut 4 bases from V and 3 bases from J, with 7 bases between. The CDR3 totals 12 residues. The CDR3 loop is CAISGAIYEQYF. The CDR3 DNA sequence: TGTGCCATCAGTGGGGCGATCTACGAGCAGTACTTC.

This chain uses TRBV7-6 with TRBJ2-2; D is undetermined. Looked up from germline, CDR1 is SGHVS and CDR2 is FNYEAQ. This CDR3 comprises 16 residues. With 1 base removed from V and 2 bases from J, the gap between germline ends came to 11 bases. The CDR3 DNA reads as TGTGCCAGCAGCTTAGAGGCACAGCAAAACACCGGGGAGCTGTTTTTT. Translation gives CASSLEAQQNTGELFF. Full variable domain (missing parts from reference TRBV7-6 and TRBJ2-2): GAGVSQSPRYKVTKRGQDVALRCDPISGHVSLYWYRQALGQGPEFLTYFNYEAQQDKSGLPNDRFSAERPEGSISTLTIQRTEQRDSAMYRCASSLEAQQNTGELFFGEGSRLTVL.

The V gene is TRBV11-3, the J gene TRBJ1-1, with a possible D match to TRBD1 (6 bases). Germline CDR1 reads SGHNT; CDR2 reads YENEEA. This CDR3 spans 15 amino acids. V lost 5 bases to trimming and J lost 6 bases, with 19 bases between them. The CDR3 here is CASSRDRTFGAEAFF. For the CDR3, the DNA is TGTGCCAGCAGCCGAGACAGGACCTTCGGAGCTGAAGCTTTCTTT.

This clone was counted a single time. The chain has TRBV19 and TRBJ1-1; D uncertain. The CDR3 runs to 16 residues. Germline CDR1 is LNHDA and CDR2 is SQIVND (reference sequence). The V end lost 10 bases, the J end lost 1 base, and 22 bases lay between the germline ends. For the CDR3, the DNA is TGTGCCACCCGCCCCTTCACCGGGCCGAGGAACACTGAAGCTTTCTTT. Translating gives CATRPFTGPRNTEAFF.

The chain has TRBV5-8 and TRBJ1-1, with D perhaps TRBD1 (6 bases). Trimming left V 0 bases short and J 1 base short, with 10 bases between. Germline lookup yields CDR1 SGHTS and CDR2 YDEGEE. The CDR3 spans 15 residues. CDR3 DNA sequence: TGTGCCAGCAGCTTGGTGAGGGGGGCGAACACTGAAGCTTTCTTT. It codes for CASSLVRGANTEAFF.

A few counts support this clone. V usage is TRBV7-6 and J usage is TRBJ2-7; a weak D match, TRBD1 (5 bases). Looked up from germline, CDR1 is SGHVS and CDR2 is FNYEAQ. The CDR3 is 15 residues long. Trimming cost V 1 base and J 2 bases, with 12 bases left between them. CDR3: CASSLGAGRTYEQYF. The CDR3 DNA is TGTGCCAGCAGCTTAGGGGCAGGGCGAACCTACGAGCAGTACTTC.

This chain uses TRBV14 with TRBJ1-2; D call uncertain. The ends were cut back, 0 bases at V and 6 bases at J, with 5 bases in the middle. The CDR3 has 12 amino acids. The germline V gene has CDR1 SGHDN and CDR2 FVKESK. CDR3 sequence reads: CASSQDGNGYTF. For the CDR3, the DNA is TGTGCCAGCAGCCAAGATGGGAATGGCTACACCTTC.